The T cell receptor (beta chain) described here comes from a study of somatic mutations in cytotoxic T cells in rheumatoid arthritis (dated by TCRdb to 2016 to 2017). About the investigation overall: A FACSAria II or Sony SH800 was used to flow-sort some V beta antibody-stained T-cell populations at nearly 100% purity, and TCRB sequencing was also done on sorted V beta1+ cells. To characterize clonality, the study used TCRB deep sequencing while asking whether somatic mutations are carried by expanded CD8+ T-cell clones in newly diagnosed, untreated rheumatoid arthritis. For 60 or so rheumatoid arthritis patients and more than 15 healthy controls, TCRB deep sequencing was carried out. The median ages of the patient and control groups were essentially identical.

On the study overall, not on this receptor specifically: In patients, CD8+ clonality rose with age (Spearman r=0.49), which was not the case in healthy controls. There was no significant difference in CD8+ T-cell clonality between rheumatoid arthritis patients and age-matched healthy controls. The expanded CD8+ clones had unknown antigen targets, and not appearing in virus-specific databases did not rule out that they were virus-specific. Several identical CD8+ TCRB sequences were found in both blood and synovial fluid, and in about an eighth of the roughly 60 patients the largest CD8+ clone exceeded 20% of CD8+ cells.

Healthy controls were some 20 blood donors whose buffy coats were used, with a median age of around 56 years (range roughly 21-75) and 50% to 60% female. Positive magnetic bead selection on an AutoMACS was used to isolate CD4+ and CD8+ cells, with flow cytometry used to check purity. Peripheral blood mononuclear cells were isolated by Ficoll-Paque PLUS density gradient separation. Using Nucleospin Tissue or Tissue XS kits, DNA was extracted from CD4-enriched, CD8-enriched or PBMC samples, with quantification by a Qubit 2.0 fluorometer. Sequencing of TCRB CDR3 was done on genomic DNA with the immunoSEQ assay. The published analysis was carried out like this. Nothing other than productive TCRB rearrangements was included in the analyses. Clonality was expressed as a Shannon entropy-based productive clonality index, with each clone defined by a unique TCRB CDR3 sequence. Repertoire overlap between two samples was calculated from the template counts of each clone relative to total templates per sample. V-gene usage measured by flow cytometry correlated with TCRB sequencing V-gene usage, with a Spearman r of roughly 0.67. Drawn from immuneACCESS, this table holds only the in-frame rearrangements with V and J called that TCRdb kept. Clones are partly lost; checked studies trace under half to an unresolved V gene and leave the rest unexplained. The V and J calls and clone size were taken over from that table, and D and trimming were inferred from the DNA. A total of more than 9,500 clones appear in this sample, over 80% of them only once. 14% of the sample is taken by the ten largest.

In regard to this clone: Its antigen remains undetermined. The input lacks base qualities; no much larger clone sits a single base away.

The receptor was derived from a woman aged 60-70 years in good health. The material sequenced was CD8+ T cells sorted from blood.

The CDR3 in this case is CASSAGGDEQFF. The DNA reads TGTGCCAGCAGTGCGGGGGGCGATGAGCAGTTCTTC. The chain links TRBV2 with TRBJ2-1; TRBD2 is perhaps the D gene, given 7 matching bases. The germline V gene specifies SNHLY as CDR1 and FYNNEI as CDR2. V is reduced by 4 bases and J by 8 bases, leaving a spacing of 9 bases between them. CDR3 length: 12 amino acids, cysteine to phenylalanine. Just the 36-base CDR3 DNA is kept, in frame starting at base 1.